Below, 13 T cell receptor beta chains from the same sample are listed, as sequenced in a study of T cells in Graves' hyperthyroidism and ophthalmopathy. Using RNA transcripts as the source, TCR beta CDR3 regions were amplified. HTBI primers drove first-round RT-PCR of the TCR CDR3. TCRdb called the multiplex PCR reads again in MiXCR, with one record for every CDR3 protein. The sample comprises over 700,000 distinct CDR3 sequences, around 20% of which are singletons, and approximately 15% rests with the top ten. Specimen: blood. The receptors shown here come from a woman aged 45-59 years with Graves' hyperthyroidism that later progressed to Graves' ophthalmopathy.

In its sample, this clonotype was seen many times. The rearrangement uses TRBV3-1 and TRBJ2-7; TRBD1 agrees at 8 bases. The junction had 9 bases not matched to a gene; V was cut back by 4 bases and J by 4 bases. Germline V gene lookup returns CDR1 LGHDT and CDR2 YNNKEL (reference sequence). CDR3 size: 15 residues. The CDR3 coding sequence is TGTGCCAGCAGCCGATCGGACAGGGTTGGTTACGAGCAGTACTTC. It translates to CASSRSDRVGYEQYF.

Ten or more counts support this clonotype. The rearrangement joins TRBV12-3 or TRBV12-4 to TRBJ2-5, with 8 bases that match TRBD2. V trimming: 5 bases; J trimming: 6 bases; junction bases outside the gene matches: 14. The CDR3 loop spans 16 amino acids. Written as DNA, the CDR3 is TGTGCCAGCAGTCTACCCGGGGGGACTAGTATCCAGACCCAGTACTTC. Translated, it gives CASSLPGGTSIQTQYF.

This clonotype has a handful of counts. V and J are TRBV6-1 and TRBJ2-2; no firm D call. CDR3 length equals 16 residues. Deletions cut 0 bases from V and 2 bases from J, with 10 bases between. Germline-derived CDR1 and CDR2 are MNHNS and SASEGT. The DNA for the CDR3 is TGTGCCAGCAGTGAAGCCGTGACGGCTAACACCGGGGAGCTGTTTTTT. Amino acid sequence: CASSEAVTANTGELFF.

This clonotype was detected only once. V is TRBV28 and J is TRBJ1-3, with D tentatively TRBD1 (5 bases). Trimming took 2 bases from V and 0 from J, leaving 11 bases between them. The CDR3 is 16 amino acids. Per the germline V gene, CDR1 is MDHEN and CDR2 is SYDVKM. DNA of the CDR3: TGTGCCAGCAGTTTACCCTCAGGGTTCTCTGGAAACACCATATATTTT. Protein sequence: CASSLPSGFSGNTIYF.

The chain carries TRBV6-5 and TRBJ1-5; a weak D match, TRBD1 (5 bases). The CDR3 length is 15 residues. The ends were cut back, 0 bases at V and 6 bases at J, with 12 bases in the middle. The germline CDR1 and CDR2 sequences are MNHEY and SVGAGI. The CDR3 DNA follows: TGTGCCAGCAGTTACTCGCGGGGGTTCAGTCAGCCCCAGCATTTT. This gives the protein CASSYSRGFSQPQHF.

In DNA, the CDR3 is TGTGCCAGTAGTGGACTTTTTGTGGGCACTGAAGCTTTCTTT. Translated, it gives CASSGLFVGTEAFF. The chain joins TRBV19 to TRBJ1-1; D is undetermined. Germline V gene sequence: CDR1 LNHDA, CDR2 SQIVND (reference sequence). The CDR3 totals 14 residues. The ends were cut back, 5 bases at V and 4 bases at J, with 14 bases in the middle.

This clonotype has just a few counts. This chain connects TRBV29-1 to TRBJ2-3; TRBD2 aligns across 13 bases. CDR1 is SQVTM, CDR2 ANQGSEA, per germline. With V trimmed by 4 bases and J by 2 bases, 3 bases remained unmatched. There are 15 residues in the CDR3. CDR3 residues: CSVVGLAGATDTQYF. Written as DNA, the CDR3 is TGCAGCGTTGTCGGACTAGCGGGGGCCACAGATACGCAGTATTTT.

In this sample, this clonotype turned up a few times. The chain has TRBV5-1 and TRBJ2-2, with D perhaps TRBD2 (6 bases). The CDR3 has 14 amino acids. Deletions cut 4 bases from V and 3 bases from J, with 10 bases between. Germline V gives CDR1 SGHRS, CDR2 YFSETQ. CDR3 DNA: TGCGCCAGCAGCGGCAGGGAGGACACCGGGGAGCTGTTTTTT. Protein product: CASSGREDTGELFF.

Remarks on this clonotype: A much larger clone lies one base from this, so it may be a read error. The CDR3 does not end in the conserved phenylalanine or tryptophan, so this is likely a read error. The chain recombines TRBV5-1 with TRBJ1-1; TRBD1 matches 10 bases. Per germline, CDR1 SGHRS and CDR2 YFSETQ. The CDR3 is made up of 17 amino acids. V lost 3 bases to trimming and J lost 5 bases; unmatched junction nucleotides: 13. Here the CDR3 reads CASSSRDRGPVGTEAFL. The CDR3 coding sequence is TGCGCCAGCAGCTCCCGGGACAGGGGTCCCGTGGGGACTGAAGCTTTCCTT.

Comments on this clonotype: At one end, the junction sequence differs from germline, possibly due to a read error. The rearrangement links TRBV7-6 to TRBJ2-7, with 8 nucleotides matching TRBD1. The V gene's germline CDR1 is SGHVS and CDR2 FNYEAQ. This CDR3 contains 15 residues. Written as DNA, the CDR3 is TGTGCCGGCAGCTTTCCCGACAGGGGTCGGAACGAGCAGTACTTC. Translating it yields CAGSFPDRGRNEQYF.

This clonotype was seen more than once but under ten times. The chain joins TRBV24-1 to TRBJ2-1; D call uncertain. Germline assignment: CDR1 KGHDR and CDR2 SFDVKD. V was clipped by 0 bases and J by 7 bases, with 9 bases between them. The CDR3 sequence is 14 residues long. The CDR3 nucleotides are TGTGCCACCAGTGATTTGTTATGGGAAAATGAGCAGTTCTTC. Translating it yields CATSDLLWENEQFF.

This clonotype was detected ten times or more. The chain uses TRBV9 and TRBJ2-7, with a possible D match to TRBD1 (6 bases). The germline CDR1 and CDR2 sequences are SGDLS and YYNGEE. The CDR3 extends over 15 amino acids. The V end was cut by 4 bases, the J end by 0 bases, with 14 bases between. Here the CDR3 reads CASSPSGTPSYEQYF. In nucleotides, the CDR3 is TGTGCCAGCAGCCCCTCCGGGACACCCTCCTACGAGCAGTACTTC.

The J gene is TRBJ2-5, the V gene TRBV15; 8 bases line up with TRBD2. Germline-derived CDR1 and CDR2 are LNHNV and YYDKDF (reference sequence). This CDR3 is 12 amino acids long. Trimming cost V 7 bases and J 5 bases; bases outside gene matches: 3. The CDR3 sequence is CATNPGGETQYF. CDR3 DNA sequence: TGTGCCACCAACCCGGGAGGGGAGACCCAGTACTTC.